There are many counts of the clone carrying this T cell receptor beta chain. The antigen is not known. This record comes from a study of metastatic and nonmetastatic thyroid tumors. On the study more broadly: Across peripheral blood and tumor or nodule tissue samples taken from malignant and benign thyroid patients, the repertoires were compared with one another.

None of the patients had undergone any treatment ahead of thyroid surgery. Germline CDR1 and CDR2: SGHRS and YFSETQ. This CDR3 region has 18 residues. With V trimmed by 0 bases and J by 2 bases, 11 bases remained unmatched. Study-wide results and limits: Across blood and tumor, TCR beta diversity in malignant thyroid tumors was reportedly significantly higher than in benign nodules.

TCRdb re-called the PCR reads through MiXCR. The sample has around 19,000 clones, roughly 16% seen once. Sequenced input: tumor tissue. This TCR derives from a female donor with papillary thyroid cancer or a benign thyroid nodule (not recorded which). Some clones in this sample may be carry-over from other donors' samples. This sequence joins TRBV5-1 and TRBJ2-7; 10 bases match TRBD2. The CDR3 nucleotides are TGCGCCAGCAGCTTGGCCGGGGGACTAGCGCGGTTTACCTACGAGCAGTACTTC. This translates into CASSLAGGLARFTYEQYF.